The clone carrying this T cell receptor (beta chain) occurred a few times. This sample is part of a study of T-cell memory formation after mild COVID-19. Turning to the study itself: There were largely donor-specific TCR clusters.

Germline CDR1 reads SGDLS; CDR2 reads YYNGEE. This CDR3 has 17 amino acids. With 0 bases removed from V and 1 base from J, the gap between germline ends came to 16 bases. MiXCR was run by TCRdb on the 5' RACE reads, yielding one entry per CDR3 protein. The sample contains 500,000 to 650,000 distinct CDR3 sequences, less than 25% of which appear only once. This receptor was identified in an adult woman who had mild COVID-19 (a few samples of this study predate the infection). Cell type and time point are not known. This chain connects TRBV9 to TRBJ1-1; D may be TRBD1 (5 bases). The specimen sequenced was PBMCs or a T cell subset sorted from them (not recorded which). CDR3 in DNA: TGTGCCAGCAGCGTAGGGGACGGAAGGACCCCGAACACTGAAGCTTTCTTT. It translates to CASSVGDGRTPNTEAFF.